One and the same sample provided the 20 T cell receptor beta chains below, sequenced in a study of cytomegalovirus exposure and HLA in healthy donors. PCR amplification relied on 60 Vbeta primers (plus 13 Jbeta primers). Some clones are missing from TCRdb's copy, which holds only in-frame ones; the method was immunoSEQ multiplex PCR. The sample includes about 130,000 clones, around four fifths of them seen just once. The sample taken for sequencing was PBMCs. The receptor set was obtained from a middle-aged woman in good health and CMV-seropositive.

V gene TRBV11-2 combines with J gene TRBJ1-2; D might be TRBD1 (6 bases). CDR3 length: 13 amino acids. Germline loops: CDR1 SGHAT, CDR2 FQNNGV. Trimming took off 3 bases at V and 8 bases at J, with 13 bases between the two ends. The CDR3 reads CASSLTTGRGYTF. CDR3 coding DNA: TGTGCCAGCAGCTTGACCACAGGGAGAGGCTACACCTTC. The full variable domain, rest sourced from reference TRBV11-2 and TRBJ1-2, is EAGVAQSPRYKIIEKRQSVAFWCNPISGHATLYWYQQILGQGPKLLIQFQNNGVVDDSQLPKDRFSAERLKGVDSTLKIQPAKLEDSAVYLCASSLTTGRGYTFGSGTRLTVV.

The chain employs TRBV9 and TRBJ2-3, with 7 bases lining up with TRBD2. Germline values: CDR1 SGDLS, CDR2 YYNGEE. This CDR3 spans 14 amino acids. After removal of 4 bases from V and 2 bases from J, the junction contained 4 bases not matched to a gene. As DNA, the CDR3 is TGTGCCAGCAGCCTCCGGGGGGACACAGATACGCAGTATTTT. As protein: CASSLRGDTDTQYF.

The rearrangement links TRBV9 to TRBJ2-3; 11 positions agree with TRBD2. Trimming removed 0 bases from V and 4 bases from J; junction bases left unmatched: 7. The CDR3 is 17 residues long. CDR1 is SGDLS and CDR2 is YYNGEE in the germline V gene. CDR3: CASSVDLAGGPSDTQYF. The CDR3 bases are TGTGCCAGCAGCGTAGATCTAGCGGGGGGTCCCTCAGATACGCAGTATTTT.

This chain joins TRBV6-5 and TRBJ2-1; D might be TRBD2 (5 bases). The V end lost 1 base, the J end lost 6 bases, and 13 bases lay between the germline ends. From germline, CDR1 is MNHEY and CDR2 SVGAGI. CDR3 size: 15 residues. The chain's CDR3 is CASSYLGVGPNEQFF. The CDR3 coding sequence is TGTGCCAGCAGTTACTTGGGAGTCGGCCCCAATGAGCAGTTCTTC.

This clone was detected once. This chain connects TRBV18 to TRBJ2-4, with 9 bases aligning to TRBD1. The CDR3 is 16 residues long. Germline-derived CDR1 and CDR2 are KGHSH and LQKENI. The ends lost 3 bases at V and 1 base at J; junction bases unmatched: 4. CDR3 coding DNA: TGTGCCAGCTCACCCGCCGGGACAGGGGCCAAAAACATTCAGTACTTC. Protein: CASSPAGTGAKNIQYF.

This clone appeared a single time. The chain is built from TRBV11-2 and TRBJ1-1; a weak D match, TRBD1 (6 bases). V was clipped by 1 base and J by 9 bases, with 6 bases between them. Germline CDR1 is SGHAT and CDR2 is FQNNGV. This CDR3 has 11 amino acids. In DNA form, the CDR3 reads TGTGCCAGCAGCTTAGGGGACAAAGCTTTCTTT. It specifies CASSLGDKAFF. The full variable domain, with the rest looked up from reference TRBV11-2 and TRBJ1-1, is EAGVAQSPRYKIIEKRQSVAFWCNPISGHATLYWYQQILGQGPKLLIQFQNNGVVDDSQLPKDRFSAERLKGVDSTLKIQPAKLEDSAVYLCASSLGDKAFFGQGTRLTVV.

J is TRBJ2-5 and V is TRBV28; D remains ambiguous. Looked up from germline, CDR1 is MDHEN and CDR2 is SYDVKM. The CDR3 sequence is 13 residues long. Trimming took off 3 bases at V and 2 bases at J, with 7 bases between the two ends. The CDR3 DNA follows: TGTGCCAGCAGTTTTGGCAGTCAAGAGACCCAGTACTTC. It is translated as CASSFGSQETQYF.

The V and J genes are TRBV16 and TRBJ2-3; D is unresolved. Trimming cost V 1 base and J 0 bases, with 5 bases left between them. The CDR3 covers 14 residues. Germline lookup yields CDR1 KGHSY and CDR2 FQNENV. CDR3 sequence (DNA): TGTGCCAGCAGCCAATTCGGGAGCACAGATACGCAGTATTTT. Translating it yields CASSQFGSTDTQYF.

This clone has just a few counts. The chain employs TRBV2 and TRBJ1-5; 8 nucleotides align to TRBD1. Looked up from germline, CDR1 is SNHLY and CDR2 is FYNNEI. CDR3 length: 15 residues. V lost 4 bases and J lost 6; bases outside the gene matches: 8. The chain's CDR3 is CASSGGQGSFQPQHF. Written as DNA, the CDR3 is TGTGCCAGCAGTGGAGGACAGGGTAGTTTTCAGCCCCAGCATTTT.

The V and J genes are TRBV7-8 and TRBJ2-3, with D hard to call. The CDR3 has 16 amino acids. The V gene lost 0 bases and the J gene lost 2 bases, with 12 bases spanning the gap. Per the germline V gene, CDR1 is SGHVS and CDR2 is FQNEAQ. The CDR3 nucleotides are TGTGCCAGCAGCTTAGCGACTTCCTTTTACACAGATACGCAGTATTTT. This encodes CASSLATSFYTDTQYF.

This clone was detected a few times. The chain combines TRBV4-3 with TRBJ1-4; a possible D gene is TRBD1 (5 bases). Trimming removed 0 bases at V and 1 base at J, with 12 bases between. This CDR3 has 17 amino acids. CDR1 is LGHNA, CDR2 YSLEER, per germline. Written as DNA, the CDR3 is TGCGCCAGCAGCCAAGAACTCGGGGGGATAACTAATGAAAAACTGTTTTTT. This sequence encodes CASSQELGGITNEKLFF.

The rearrangement uses TRBV7-9 and TRBJ2-1; 12 bases are shared with TRBD2. The CDR3 is 16 amino acids. The germline V gene has CDR1 SEHNR and CDR2 FQNEAQ (reference sequence). V was pared by 4 bases and J by 0 bases, with 1 base of the junction left unmatched. CDR3 nucleotide sequence: TGTGCCAGCAGCTCGACTAGCGGGAGCTCCTACAATGAGCAGTTCTTC. Translating it yields CASSSTSGSSYNEQFF.

This chain connects TRBV5-1 to TRBJ2-7, with 11 bases lining up with TRBD2. The CDR3 has 15 residues. The germline V gene has CDR1 SGHRS and CDR2 YFSETQ. The J segment lost 3 bases and the V segment lost 4 bases, leaving 6 bases of the junction unmatched. CDR3: CASSTGLAVNYEQYF. The CDR3 DNA is TGCGCCAGCAGCACGGGACTAGCGGTAAACTACGAGCAGTACTTC.

The chain combines TRBV11-2 with TRBJ1-1; D remains ambiguous. Germline assignment: CDR1 SGHAT and CDR2 FQNNGV. Trimming cost V 1 base and J 1 base, with 22 bases left between them. This CDR3 is 19 amino acids long. Written as DNA, the CDR3 is TGTGCCAGCAGCTTAGTTTTAGTGCCGGTCCGCGGGCAGAACACTGAAGCTTTCTTT. Translating it yields CASSLVLVPVRGQNTEAFF. Full variable domain (remainder filled in from reference TRBV11-2 and TRBJ1-1): EAGVAQSPRYKIIEKRQSVAFWCNPISGHATLYWYQQILGQGPKLLIQFQNNGVVDDSQLPKDRFSAERLKGVDSTLKIQPAKLEDSAVYLCASSLVLVPVRGQNTEAFFGQGTRLTVV.

J is TRBJ2-7 and V is TRBV7-6, with D perhaps matching TRBD1 (6 bases). Germline CDR1 and CDR2: SGHVS and FNYEAQ. Deletions cut 4 bases from V and 7 bases from J, with 14 bases between. The CDR3 loop spans 13 amino acids. The CDR3 is CASSSGQSREQYF. CDR3 coding DNA: TGTGCCAGCAGCTCTGGACAGTCAAGAGAGCAGTACTTC.

This clone has a single count. The gene calls are TRBV18 and TRBJ1-1; no reliable D call. Looked up from germline, CDR1 is KGHSH and CDR2 is LQKENI. The V gene lost 3 bases and the J gene lost 0 bases, with 5 bases spanning the gap. The CDR3 extends over 13 amino acids. The CDR3 protein is CASSPEMNTEAFF. CDR3 DNA: TGTGCCAGCTCACCCGAGATGAACACTGAAGCTTTCTTT.

This rearrangement joins TRBV19 to TRBJ2-3, with TRBD2 matching over 8 bases. With V trimmed by 9 bases and J by 5 bases, 10 bases remained unmatched. The germline CDR1 and CDR2 sequences are LNHDA and SQIVND (reference sequence). The CDR3 length is 14 residues. CDR3 in amino acids: CASNGLAGLDTQYF. CDR3 in DNA: TGTGCCAGCAACGGACTAGCAGGACTAGATACGCAGTATTTT.

In DNA, the CDR3 is TGTGCCAGCAGCATAGGACAGGGAAGAATGAACACTGAAGCTTTCTTT. This gives the protein CASSIGQGRMNTEAFF. This chain uses TRBV5-6 with TRBJ1-1; 8 positions match TRBD1. V lost 4 bases to trimming and J lost 0 bases; unmatched junction nucleotides: 8. Germline-derived CDR1 and CDR2 are SGHDT and YYEEEE. The CDR3 is 16 residues long.

The chain has TRBV5-1 and TRBJ2-1; 9 bases align to TRBD1. V shed 6 bases and J 6 bases; nucleotides not matched to a gene: 16. The CDR3 contains 17 residues. CDR1 SGHRS and CDR2 YFSETQ come from the germline V gene. As DNA, the CDR3 is TGCGCCAGCACCCTAGTACAGGGGGCGGCCAATGCCAATGAGCAGTTCTTC. This encodes CASTLVQGAANANEQFF.

The chain uses TRBV28 and TRBJ2-7, with D maybe TRBD2 (8 bases). Germline V gene lookup returns CDR1 MDHEN and CDR2 SYDVKM. The ends were cut back, 6 bases at V and 5 bases at J, with 14 bases in the middle. This CDR3 spans 13 amino acids. This CDR3 is CASRTGGGHEQYF. In DNA form, the CDR3 reads TGTGCCAGCAGGACGGGAGGGGGCCACGAGCAGTACTTC.